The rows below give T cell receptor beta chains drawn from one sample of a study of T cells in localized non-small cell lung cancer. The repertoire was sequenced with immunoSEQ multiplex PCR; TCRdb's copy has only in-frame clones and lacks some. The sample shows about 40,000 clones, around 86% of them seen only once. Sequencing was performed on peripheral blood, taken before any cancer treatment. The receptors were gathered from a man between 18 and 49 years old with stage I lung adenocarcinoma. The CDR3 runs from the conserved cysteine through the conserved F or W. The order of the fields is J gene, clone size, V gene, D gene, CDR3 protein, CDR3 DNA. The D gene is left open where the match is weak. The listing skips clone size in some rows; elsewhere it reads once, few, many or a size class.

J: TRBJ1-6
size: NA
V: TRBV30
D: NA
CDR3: CAWGEQNSPLHF
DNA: TGTGCCTGGGGGGAACAAAATTCACCCCTCCACTTT

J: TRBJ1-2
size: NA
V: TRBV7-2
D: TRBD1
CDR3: CASSPGGGGYTF
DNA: TGTGCCAGCAGCCCAGGGGGGGGAGGCTACACCTTC

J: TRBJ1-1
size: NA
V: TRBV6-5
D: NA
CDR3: CASSRGQSEAFF
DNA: TGTGCCAGCAGTCGAGGACAGTCTGAAGCTTTCTTT

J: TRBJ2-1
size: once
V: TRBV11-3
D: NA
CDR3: CASSLDSQSQFF
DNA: TGTGCCAGCAGCTTAGATAGCCAGTCGCAGTTCTTC

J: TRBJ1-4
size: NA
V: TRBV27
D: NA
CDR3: CASLPGTEGFPREKLFF
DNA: TGTGCCAGTCTACCGGGGACCGAGGGGTTCCCCCGAGAAAAACTGTTTTTT

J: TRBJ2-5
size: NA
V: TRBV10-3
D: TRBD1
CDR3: CAISPRQGSGETQYF
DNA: TGTGCCATCAGCCCTAGACAGGGGTCGGGAGAGACCCAGTACTTC

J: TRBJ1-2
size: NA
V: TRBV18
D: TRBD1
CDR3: CASSPLGSQGAQYGYTF
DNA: TGTGCCAGCTCACCACTAGGATCGCAGGGGGCGCAGTATGGCTACACCTTC

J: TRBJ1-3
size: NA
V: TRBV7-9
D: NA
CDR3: CASSYQGSSGNTIYF
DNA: TGTGCCAGCAGCTACCAGGGGAGCTCTGGAAACACCATATATTTT

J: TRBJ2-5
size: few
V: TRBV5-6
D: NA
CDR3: CASTWGAQETQYF
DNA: TGTGCCAGCACTTGGGGGGCGCAAGAGACCCAGTACTTC

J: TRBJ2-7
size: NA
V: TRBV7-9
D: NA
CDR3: CASSKAFSYEQYF
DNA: TGTGCCAGCAGTAAAGCATTCTCCTACGAGCAGTACTTC

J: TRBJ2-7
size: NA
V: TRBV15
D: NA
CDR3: CATSQESGPSYEQYF
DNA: TGTGCCACCAGCCAGGAATCCGGACCCTCCTACGAGCAGTACTTC

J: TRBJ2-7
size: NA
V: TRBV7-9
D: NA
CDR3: CASSFSPEQYF
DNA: TGTGCCAGCAGCTTTTCCCCCGAGCAGTACTTC

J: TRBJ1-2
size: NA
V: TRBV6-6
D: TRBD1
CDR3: CASSPDRAYGYTF
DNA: TGTGCCAGCAGCCCCGACAGGGCCTATGGCTACACCTTC

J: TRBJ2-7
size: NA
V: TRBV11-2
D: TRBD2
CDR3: CASSLGPPGLVGDEQYF
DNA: TGTGCCAGCAGCTTAGGCCCACCCGGACTAGTCGGTGACGAGCAGTACTTC

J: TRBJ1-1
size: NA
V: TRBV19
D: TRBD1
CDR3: CASRSEGRGRNTEAFF
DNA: TGTGCCAGTAGAAGCGAGGGCAGGGGGCGGAACACTGAAGCTTTCTTT

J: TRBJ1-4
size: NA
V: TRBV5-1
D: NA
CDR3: CASSLDLGREKLFF
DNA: TGCGCCAGCAGCTTGGATCTAGGACGTGAAAAACTGTTTTTT

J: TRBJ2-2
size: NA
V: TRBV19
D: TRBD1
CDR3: CASSMRLLGDKGQGWTGELFF
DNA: TGTGCCAGTAGTATGCGCCTCCTCGGCGACAAGGGACAGGGTTGGACCGGGGAGCTGTTTTTT

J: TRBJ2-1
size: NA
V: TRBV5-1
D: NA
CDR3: CASSPGASYNEQFF
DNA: TGCGCCAGCAGCCCAGGGGCCTCCTACAATGAGCAGTTCTTC

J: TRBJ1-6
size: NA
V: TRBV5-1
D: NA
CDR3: CASSLELLRGERGSYNSPLHF
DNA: TGCGCCAGCAGCTTGGAGTTGTTACGGGGTGAACGTGGGTCCTATAATTCACCCCTCCACTTT

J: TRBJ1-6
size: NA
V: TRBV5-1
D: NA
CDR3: CASSRLGRVDSPLHF
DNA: TGCGCCAGCAGCCGACTTGGGAGGGTTGATTCACCCCTCCACTTT

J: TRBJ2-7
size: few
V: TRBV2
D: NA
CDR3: CASSEGEFSNEQYF
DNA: TGTGCCAGCAGTGAAGGGGAGTTTTCCAACGAGCAGTACTTC

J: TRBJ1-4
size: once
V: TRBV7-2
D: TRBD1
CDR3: CASRTGTGRGSEKLFF
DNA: TGTGCCAGCAGGACCGGGACAGGACGGGGGAGTGAAAAACTGTTTTTT

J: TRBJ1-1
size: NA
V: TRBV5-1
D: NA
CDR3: CASSAGFTEAFF
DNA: TGCGCCAGCAGCGCTGGGTTCACTGAAGCTTTCTTT

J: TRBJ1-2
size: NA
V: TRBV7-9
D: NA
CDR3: CASSLGGSPFTGYTF
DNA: TGTGCCAGCAGCTTGGGGGGGAGTCCTTTTACAGGCTACACCTTC

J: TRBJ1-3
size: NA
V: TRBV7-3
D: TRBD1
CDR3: CASSQGGSGNTIYF
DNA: TGTGCCAGCAGCCAGGGGGGATCTGGAAACACCATATATTTT

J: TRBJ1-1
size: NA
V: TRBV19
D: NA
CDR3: CASNSGGWTEAFF
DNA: TGTGCCAGTAACTCCGGGGGTTGGACTGAAGCTTTCTTT

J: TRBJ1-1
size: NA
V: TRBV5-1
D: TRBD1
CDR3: CASSRDRNTEAFF
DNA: TGCGCCAGCAGTAGGGACAGGAACACTGAAGCTTTCTTT

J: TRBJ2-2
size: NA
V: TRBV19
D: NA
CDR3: CASSITNTGELFF
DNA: TGTGCCAGTAGTATTACGAACACCGGGGAGCTGTTTTTT

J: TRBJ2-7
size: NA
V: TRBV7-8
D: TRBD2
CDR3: CASSLGGGFSYEQYF
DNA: TGTGCCAGCAGCTTAGGCGGGGGATTCTCCTACGAGCAGTACTTC

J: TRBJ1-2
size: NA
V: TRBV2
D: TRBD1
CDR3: CASSRDDRGGYTF
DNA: TGTGCCAGCAGCCGCGACGACAGGGGAGGCTACACCTTC

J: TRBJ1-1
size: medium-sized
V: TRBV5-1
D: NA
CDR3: CASSLVQGLNTEAFF
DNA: TGCGCCAGCAGCTTGGTGCAGGGCTTGAACACTGAAGCTTTCTTT

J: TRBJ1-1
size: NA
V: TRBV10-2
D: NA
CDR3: CASSESAGAEAFF
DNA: TGCGCCAGCAGTGAGTCAGCAGGGGCCGAGGCTTTCTTT

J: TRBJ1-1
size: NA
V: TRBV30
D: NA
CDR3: CAWSGGAEAFF
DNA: TGTGCCTGGAGTGGGGGCGCTGAAGCTTTCTTT

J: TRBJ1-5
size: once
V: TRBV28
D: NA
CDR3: CASSLTQGSNQPQHF
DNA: TGTGCCAGCAGTTTAACACAGGGTAGCAATCAGCCCCAGCATTTT

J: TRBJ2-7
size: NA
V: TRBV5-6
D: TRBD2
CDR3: CASSGSGGLFYEQYF
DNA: TGTGCCAGCAGCGGAAGCGGGGGCCTCTTCTACGAGCAGTACTTC

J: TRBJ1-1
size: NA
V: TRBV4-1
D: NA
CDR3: CASSQQGRGPLAFF
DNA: TGCGCCAGCAGCCAGCAGGGGCGCGGTCCTCTGGCTTTCTTT

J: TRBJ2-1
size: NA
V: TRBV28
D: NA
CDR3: CASSLPIGAGSFDEQFF
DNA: TGTGCCAGCAGCCTGCCCATTGGGGCAGGGAGTTTCGATGAGCAGTTCTTC

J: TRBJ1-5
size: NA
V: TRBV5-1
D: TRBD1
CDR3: CASSLTGAINQPQHF
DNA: TGCGCCAGCAGCTTGACAGGGGCGATCAATCAGCCCCAGCATTTT

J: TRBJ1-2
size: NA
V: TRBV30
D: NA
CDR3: CAWSVTLQQVGYTF
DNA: TGTGCCTGGAGTGTAACCCTTCAACAGGTGGGCTACACCTTC

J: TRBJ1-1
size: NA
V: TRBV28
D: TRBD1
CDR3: CASSLSLPTGLDTEAFF
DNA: TGTGCCAGCAGTTTATCCCTACCGACAGGGCTGGACACTGAAGCTTTCTTT

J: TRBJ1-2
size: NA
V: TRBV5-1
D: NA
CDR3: CASSLGDSSYGYTF
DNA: TGCGCCAGCAGCTTGGGGGACTCTAGCTATGGCTACACCTTC

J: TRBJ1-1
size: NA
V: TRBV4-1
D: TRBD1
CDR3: CASSQDSYRGRTEAFF
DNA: TGCGCCAGCAGCCAAGACTCATACAGGGGGAGGACTGAAGCTTTCTTT

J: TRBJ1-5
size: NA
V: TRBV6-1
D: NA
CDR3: CASSRGMLGNQPQHF
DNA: TGTGCCAGCTCCCGGGGGATGCTAGGCAATCAGCCCCAGCATTTT

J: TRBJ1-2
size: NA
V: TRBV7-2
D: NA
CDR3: CASSLGRQMVYGYTF
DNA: TGTGCCAGCAGCTTAGGGCGGCAGATGGTCTATGGCTACACCTTC

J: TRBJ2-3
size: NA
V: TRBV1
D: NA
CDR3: CTSSYGVAGGYFPPDTQYF
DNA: TGCACCAGCAGCTATGGGGTAGCGGGGGGCTACTTCCCCCCAGATACGCAGTATTTT

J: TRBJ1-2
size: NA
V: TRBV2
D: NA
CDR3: CASSELGTDYGYTF
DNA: TGTGCCAGCAGTGAACTTGGTACGGACTATGGCTACACCTTC